Below, one T cell receptor beta chain is given with its context. Its target is unknown. The data were produced by immunoSEQ multiplex PCR, yet TCRdb's version contains in-frame clones alone and is incomplete. The table has around 130,000 clones, 91% seen once. The CDR3 length is 13 residues. The V and J ends lost 3 bases and 7 bases respectively, with 12 bases between them. The data were obtained in a study of T cell responses to AZD1222 COVID-19 vaccine. Broader study findings: There were mostly white British donors and more females than males, and clonal diversity was possibly underestimated.

The clonotype comes from an adult in good health. The input for sequencing was peripheral blood, taken on day 0 of AZD1222 vaccination. The chain has TRBV12-3 or TRBV12-4 and TRBJ1-1; a possible D gene is TRBD1 (5 bases). The chain's CDR3 is CASSLGPGGEAFF. The CDR3, as DNA: TGTGCCAGCAGTTTGGGACCAGGAGGTGAAGCTTTCTTT.